A single sample is the source of the 22 T cell receptor beta chains below, sequenced in a study of regulatory T cells in long-lasting Graves disease. Arm-PCR of CDR3 regions and iRepertoire HTBI primers were used to build TCR beta libraries. TCRdb independently ran MiXCR on the multiplex PCR reads; one entry per CDR3 protein. Of under 250,000 distinct CDR3 sequences in the sample, roughly a fifth were seen once. Sample time point: newly diagnosed GD, antithyroid drugs for less than 3 months. Researchers made the TCR library from RNA that was extracted from PBMCs. These data were also reused for a study on T cells in Graves' hyperthyroidism and ophthalmopathy.

The starting material was peripheral blood mononuclear cells (PBMCs), obtained at new diagnosis, from a patient treated with antithyroid drugs. These receptors were taken from a woman aged 25 to 39 with Graves disease.

This clonotype was seen repeatedly, ten times or more. V is TRBV5-1 and J is TRBJ2-1; unclear D gene. The CDR3 totals 17 residues. From germline, CDR1 is SGHRS and CDR2 YFSETQ. Trimming pared 0 bases from V and 2 bases from J, leaving 15 bases between. The CDR3, as DNA: TGCGCCAGCAGCTTGGCCGGTCTACCCACGGCCTACAATGAGCAGTTCTTC. It codes for CASSLAGLPTAYNEQFF.

Ten or more counts support this clonotype. The chain joins TRBV30 to TRBJ1-5; D gene uncertain. V lost 1 base, J lost 6 bases, and 10 bases lay in between. The CDR3 covers 13 residues. CDR1 and CDR2 from the germline V gene are GTSNPN and SVGIG (reference sequence). In DNA, the CDR3 is TGTGCCTGGAGTGACGCTAGGAGTCAGCCCCAGCATTTT. It specifies CAWSDARSQPQHF.

This clonotype was recorded at least ten times. At one boundary the junction diverges from the germline segment, which might be a read error. The gene calls are TRBV5-5 and TRBJ2-7; 9 bases map to TRBD1. Germline lookup yields CDR1 SGHKS and CDR2 YYEKEE (reference sequence). The CDR3 loop spans 14 amino acids. CDR3 sequence reads: CASSYSGTGLEQYF. DNA of the CDR3: TGCGCCAGCAGCTACTCCGGGACAGGGCTCGAGCAGTACTTC.

This clonotype was seen many times. This chain joins TRBV10-3 and TRBJ2-7; D is perhaps TRBD2 (6 bases). Germline CDR1 and CDR2: ENHRY and SYGVKD. The length of the CDR3 is 15 residues. Trimming removed 5 bases from V and 5 bases from J, with 19 bases in between. The CDR3 bases are TGTGCCATCAGTCCCAGAGGTGGAGGGACGGACGAGCAGTACTTC. It codes for CAISPRGGGTDEQYF.

This clonotype was detected many times. The chain couples TRBV29-1 to TRBJ2-3; D could derive from TRBD1 or TRBD2 (5 bases each). The CDR3 totals 13 residues. Germline values: CDR1 SQVTM, CDR2 ANQGSEA. Trimming left V 2 bases short and J 4 bases short, with 10 bases between. The CDR3 reads CSVEQGGSDTQYF. The CDR3 DNA reads TGCAGCGTTGAACAGGGCGGGTCAGATACGCAGTATTTT.

This clonotype was detected many times. The rearrangement links TRBV2 to TRBJ2-5; the D is unclear. Germline CDR1 and CDR2: SNHLY and FYNNEI. This CDR3 is built from 11 residues. Deletions cut 3 bases from V and 7 bases from J, with 6 bases between. In DNA, the CDR3 is TGTGCCAGCAGTGAGGCCTCGACCCAGTACTTC. Translation: CASSEASTQYF.

The V call is TRBV11-2, the J call TRBJ1-2; D unresolved. The CDR3 length is 14 residues. The germline V gene encodes CDR1 SGHAT and CDR2 FQNNGV. The V end was cut by 5 bases, the J end by 1 base, with 11 bases between. The CDR3 bases are TGTGCCAGCAGCCGAGCGGGCCGTAACTATGGCTACACCTTC. This codes for CASSRAGRNYGYTF.

This clonotype was seen many times. The rearrangement joins TRBV6-2 or TRBV6-3 to TRBJ1-1; D call uncertain. Trimming shortened V by 2 bases and J by 1 base, and 8 bases separated the two germline ends. The CDR3 has 14 amino acids. Germline values: CDR1 MNHEY, CDR2 SVGEGT. Here the CDR3 DNA reads TGTGCCAGCAGTTACCCTAACAAGAACACTGAAGCTTTCTTT. Protein sequence: CASSYPNKNTEAFF.

The rearrangement joins TRBV20-1 to TRBJ1-5; 11 nucleotides align to TRBD1. With 0 bases clipped from V and 4 bases from J, the junction kept 5 bases outside the gene matches. Germline lookup yields CDR1 DFQATT and CDR2 SNEGSKA (reference sequence). This CDR3 is built from 16 residues. The CDR3 DNA follows: TGCAGTGCTAGAGAACTCGGACAGGGGGCAAATCAGCCCCAGCATTTT. As protein: CSARELGQGANQPQHF.

This clonotype was seen more than once but under ten times. The V call is TRBV27, the J call TRBJ2-7; the D is unclear. The CDR3 length is 14 residues. With 6 bases removed from V and 3 bases from J, the gap between germline ends came to 15 bases. Germline CDR1 and CDR2: MNHEY and SMNVEV (reference sequence). CDR3: CASRELGGLYEQYF. CDR3 DNA: TGTGCCAGCAGGGAATTGGGCGGTCTCTACGAGCAGTACTTC.

This clonotype was detected many times. The chain employs TRBV20-1 and TRBJ1-2; 7 nucleotides match TRBD1. With 1 base clipped from V and 1 base from J, the junction kept 6 bases outside the gene matches. This CDR3 contains 15 residues. The germline V gene has CDR1 DFQATT and CDR2 SNEGSKA (reference sequence). CDR3 sequence: CSARGDRVFNYGYTF. In DNA form, the CDR3 reads TGCAGTGCTAGAGGGGACAGAGTGTTTAACTATGGCTACACCTTC.

Ten or more counts support this clonotype. The chain is built from TRBV6-2 or TRBV6-3 and TRBJ1-5; 8 positions agree with TRBD1. Germline V gene data show CDR1 as MNHEY and CDR2 as SVGEGT. The CDR3 spans 14 residues. V dropped 6 bases and J dropped 7; count of bases not matched to a gene: 8. In nucleotides, the CDR3 is TGTGCCAGCAGGCCCCAGGGGGCGGGACAGCCCCAGCATTTT. This gives the protein CASRPQGAGQPQHF.

This clonotype has ten or more counts. The J gene is TRBJ2-2, the V gene TRBV29-1, with 7 positions matching TRBD2. This CDR3 is 15 amino acids long. Germline CDR1 and CDR2: SQVTM and ANQGSEA. V trimming: 7 bases; J trimming: 9 bases; junction bases outside the gene matches: 17. The CDR3 DNA is TGCAGCGCCCTCGAGGTCGTGCGGGGGATCTGGGAGCTGTTTTTT. Protein product: CSALEVVRGIWELFF.

This clonotype was counted only a few times. This sequence joins TRBV20-1 and TRBJ1-1; possibly TRBD1 for D (6 bases). Trimming stripped 0 bases from V and 3 bases from J, with 14 bases between. Germline V lookup: CDR1 DFQATT, CDR2 SNEGSKA (reference sequence). This CDR3 comprises 15 residues. The CDR3 DNA is TGCAGTGCTAGAGATGGGGGCAGACAGTACACTGAAGCTTTCTTT. Its protein product is CSARDGGRQYTEAFF.

This clonotype was counted ten times or more. The gene calls are TRBV7-2 and TRBJ2-1; either TRBD1 or TRBD2 may fit D (6 bases each). Germline CDR1 and CDR2: SGHTA and FQGNSA. The CDR3 has 17 amino acids. V was pared by 4 bases and J by 3 bases, with 19 bases between. Here the CDR3 reads CASSSEPRGDDYNEQFF. CDR3 nucleotides: TGTGCCAGCAGCTCCGAGCCGAGGGGGGACGACTACAATGAGCAGTTCTTC.

This clonotype has at least ten counts. This sequence joins TRBV4-1 and TRBJ2-7; D gene unclear. The V gene's germline CDR1 is MGHRA and CDR2 YSYEKL. The CDR3 totals 14 residues. V was trimmed by 2 bases and J by 7 bases, leaving 15 bases between them. In DNA form, the CDR3 reads TGCGCCAGCAGCCAATCTGGTAACCAACGGGAGCAGTACTTC. It encodes CASSQSGNQREQYF.

The chain uses TRBV28 and TRBJ2-2; a weak D match, TRBD1 (6 bases). The CDR3 loop spans 18 amino acids. The ends were cut back, 5 bases at V and 5 bases at J, with 24 bases in the middle. CDR1 and CDR2 (germline): MDHEN, SYDVKM. CDR3 region: CASSLSGQQLLLTGELFF. The CDR3 nucleotides are TGTGCCAGCAGTCTATCGGGACAACAACTCCTCCTTACCGGGGAGCTGTTTTTT.

Many counts were recorded for this clonotype. This chain links TRBV6-1 with TRBJ2-7; D is possibly TRBD1 (5 bases). CDR1 MNHNS and CDR2 SASEGT come from the germline V gene. This CDR3 is 14 amino acids long. V was clipped by 10 bases and J by 3 bases, with 19 bases between them. The CDR3 here is CATSRGAANYEQYF. DNA for the CDR3: TGTGCCACCTCAAGGGGCGCCGCGAACTACGAGCAGTACTTC.

The chain joins TRBV3-1 to TRBJ2-5; D is possibly TRBD1 (6 bases). V was pared by 7 bases and J by 4 bases, with 19 bases between. The CDR3 spans 15 residues. The germline V gene has CDR1 LGHDT and CDR2 YNNKEL (reference sequence). The CDR3 loop is CASTRGQGRRETQYF. The DNA of the CDR3 is TGTGCCAGCACCCGGGGCCAGGGGCGGAGAGAGACCCAGTACTTC.

The table lists this clonotype with a few counts. The V and J genes are TRBV6-4 and TRBJ2-1; 8 positions agree with TRBD2. V lost 2 bases and J lost 10; bases outside the gene matches: 7. CDR3 length: 14 residues. From germline, CDR1 is MRHNA and CDR2 SNTAGT. CDR3 sequence (DNA): TGTGCCAGCAGTGACGACGGGGGGGTGAGGGAGCAGTTCTTC. Protein: CASSDDGGVREQFF.

At least ten counts were recorded for this clonotype. The chain uses TRBV10-2 and TRBJ1-3, with TRBD1 identical over 10 bases. The CDR3 has 16 residues. Germline trimming cut 5 bases from V and 2 bases from J; bases unmatched to any gene: 6. Germline V gene sequence: CDR1 WSHSY, CDR2 SAAADI. This CDR3 is CASSPGTGAAGNTIYF. The CDR3 region has the DNA TGCGCCAGCAGTCCCGGGACAGGGGCGGCTGGAAACACCATATATTTT.

Remarks on this clonotype: With a much larger clone just one base away, this may be a read error. This rearrangement joins TRBV3-1 to TRBJ1-5; TRBD1 is a possible D gene (6 bases). This CDR3 region has 15 residues. From germline, CDR1 is LGHDT and CDR2 YNNKEL (reference sequence). CDR3 sequence (DNA): TGTGCCCGCAGCCAAGGGGGGCTAGGCAATCAGCCCCAGCATTTT. Its translation: CARSQGGLGNQPQHF.